A selection of T cell receptor beta chains follows, all from one sample in a study of blood T cell repertoires in COVID-19. Libraries were prepared by immunoSEQ multiplex PCR; TCRdb keeps only in-frame clonotypes and omits some of them. The sample has about 180,000 clones; around 80% are singletons. Sequencing was performed on PBMCs or T cells enriched from blood (not recorded which). Source of these receptors: a man between 60 and 75 years old who had been exposed to COVID-19. Each CDR3 is given with its conserved first and last residue. The D gene is left open where the match is weak. Rows give clone size only sometimes, using once, few, many, or a class for an expanded clone.

clone_size,j_call,v_call,d_call,cdr3_aa,cdr3_nt
-,TRBJ2-7,TRBV19,TRBD1,CASSIGSGTGYDEQYF,TGTGCCAGTAGTATAGGCTCCGGGACAGGGTACGACGAGCAGTACTTC
-,TRBJ1-5,TRBV6-4,-,CASSADSGGNQPQHF,TGTGCCAGCAGTGCGGACAGCGGGGGCAATCAGCCCCAGCATTTT
-,TRBJ2-7,TRBV12-3/TRBV12-4,-,CASSLSTAYEQYF,TGTGCCAGCAGTTTATCGACAGCCTACGAGCAGTACTTC
few,TRBJ1-2,TRBV27,TRBD1,CASSPAARDRGTNYGYTF,TGTGCCAGCAGTCCCGCCGCGAGGGACAGGGGTACTAACTATGGCTACACCTTC
-,TRBJ1-3,TRBV5-1,-,CASSLAPGSGNTIYF,TGCGCCAGCAGCTTGGCCCCGGGGTCTGGAAACACCATATATTTT
once,TRBJ2-5,TRBV11-3,TRBD1,CASSLGQGKETQYF,TGTGCCAGCAGCTTAGGACAGGGGAAGGAGACCCAGTACTTC
-,TRBJ1-1,TRBV7-8,-,CASSLGQLNTEAFF,TGTGCCAGCAGCTTAGGACAGTTGAACACTGAAGCTTTCTTT
-,TRBJ1-3,TRBV6-5,-,CASMLGLLSGNTIYF,TGTGCCAGCATGCTGGGACTTCTATCTGGAAACACCATATATTTT
-,TRBJ1-1,TRBV29-1,TRBD1,CSVGSNRGGTEAFF,TGCAGCGTTGGGTCCAACAGGGGGGGCACTGAAGCTTTCTTT
-,TRBJ1-5,TRBV25-1,TRBD1,CASSEYGRGDQPQHF,TGTGCCAGCAGTGAATATGGCAGGGGGGATCAGCCCCAGCATTTT
-,TRBJ1-5,TRBV6-5,-,CASKKQGNNQPQHF,TGTGCCAGCAAGAAACAGGGCAACAATCAGCCCCAGCATTTT
-,TRBJ1-2,TRBV2,-,CASRDGPVGSGYTF,TGTGCCAGCAGAGACGGTCCCGTCGGGAGTGGCTACACCTTC
-,TRBJ2-3,TRBV7-9,TRBD2,CASSLGASGSSDTQYF,TGTGCCAGCAGCTTAGGGGCTAGCGGGAGTTCAGATACGCAGTATTTT
-,TRBJ2-7,TRBV7-2,TRBD1,CASSPGDRGGYEQYF,TGTGCCAGCAGCCCTGGGGACAGGGGGGGGTACGAGCAGTACTTC
-,TRBJ2-2,TRBV2,-,CASRSDRFPNTGELFF,TGTGCCAGCAGGTCTGACAGATTTCCGAACACCGGGGAGCTGTTTTTT
once,TRBJ2-7,TRBV15,TRBD2,CATSRPGTSGSYEQYF,TGTGCCACCAGCAGACCCGGGACTAGCGGGTCCTACGAGCAGTACTTC
few,TRBJ2-3,TRBV11-2,TRBD2,CASSTGGPDTQYF,TGTGCCAGCAGCACGGGAGGCCCAGATACGCAGTATTTT
-,TRBJ2-1,TRBV7-2,TRBD1,CASSSQVGTGGGEQFF,TGTGCCAGCAGTTCCCAAGTCGGGACAGGGGGTGGTGAGCAGTTCTTC
-,TRBJ1-3,TRBV30,-,CAWSVGRGSGNTIYF,TGTGCCTGGAGTGTGGGGCGAGGCTCTGGAAACACCATATATTTT
once,TRBJ2-7,TRBV24-1,-,CATGTPGVQYF,TGTGCCACCGGGACCCCGGGGGTGCAGTACTTC
-,TRBJ2-5,TRBV25-1,TRBD1,CASSEGDRIQETQYF,TGTGCCAGCAGTGAAGGGGACAGGATCCAAGAGACCCAGTACTTC
-,TRBJ1-4,TRBV3-1/TRBV3-2,TRBD1,CASSQRPGQNHSTNEKLFF,TGTGCCAGCAGCCAACGGCCGGGACAGAACCATTCAACTAATGAAAAACTGTTTTTT
few,TRBJ2-7,TRBV12-5,TRBD2,CASGLGTSGRALDF,TGTGCTAGTGGTTTGGGGACTAGCGGGAGGGCCTTAGACTTC
few,TRBJ1-1,TRBV15,-,CATSRGGLVPEAFF,TGTGCCACCAGCAGAGGGGGACTGGTTCCTGAAGCTTTCTTT
-,TRBJ2-5,TRBV2,-,CASSDRGAGETQYF,TGTGCCAGCAGTGATCGGGGGGCGGGGGAGACCCAGTACTTC
-,TRBJ1-5,TRBV12-5,TRBD1,CASGPGQGVGQPQHF,TGTGCTAGTGGACCGGGACAGGGGGTTGGTCAGCCCCAGCATTTT
-,TRBJ1-1,TRBV19,-,CATNPPDRPNEAFF,TGTGCCACCAACCCACCTGACAGACCTAATGAAGCTTTCTTT
-,TRBJ1-5,TRBV28,TRBD1,CASRVTGGREPQHF,TGTGCCAGCAGAGTGACAGGGGGCAGAGAGCCCCAGCATTTT
-,TRBJ1-4,TRBV30,-,CAWTAATTNEKLFF,TGTGCCTGGACGGCGGCTACAACTAATGAAAAACTGTTTTTT
-,TRBJ2-3,TRBV5-1,-,CASSLASGSGDTQYF,TGCGCCAGCAGCTTGGCAAGTGGGTCGGGAGATACGCAGTATTTT
-,TRBJ1-2,TRBV28,-,CASSFQIYGYTF,TGTGCCAGCAGTTTTCAGATCTATGGCTACACCTTC
-,TRBJ1-4,TRBV19,TRBD1,CASSIQGAGEKLFF,TGTGCCAGTAGTATTCAGGGGGCTGGTGAAAAACTGTTTTTT
-,TRBJ1-2,TRBV30,TRBD1,CAWKRDRRGFVGYTF,TGTGCCTGGAAAAGGGACAGGAGAGGCTTCGTTGGCTACACCTTC
-,TRBJ1-4,TRBV10-3,-,CAISESSQGTMGKLFF,TGTGCCATCAGTGAGTCTTCTCAGGGAACGATGGGAAAACTGTTTTTT
-,TRBJ1-5,TRBV28,-,CASSFRSPRQPQHF,TGTGCCAGCAGTTTTAGAAGTCCCCGGCAGCCCCAGCATTTT
-,TRBJ1-5,TRBV19,TRBD1,CASSITTGGGQPQHF,TGTGCCAGTAGTATAACGACAGGGGGAGGACAGCCCCAGCATTTT
-,TRBJ2-7,TRBV19,-,CASSNSGEQYF,TGTGCCAGTTCCAATTCCGGCGAGCAGTACTTC
-,TRBJ1-5,TRBV28,-,CATQRGYSNQPQHF,TGTGCCACCCAAAGGGGATATAGCAATCAGCCCCAGCATTTT
once,TRBJ1-1,TRBV29-1,-,CSVERGTTEAFF,TGCAGCGTTGAAAGGGGGACCACTGAAGCTTTCTTT
-,TRBJ2-7,TRBV3-1/TRBV3-2,-,CASSVKTHAAGEQYF,TGTGCCAGCAGCGTAAAGACACACGCCGCGGGTGAGCAGTACTTC
-,TRBJ2-7,TRBV29-1,-,CSVEVDSGYEQYF,TGCAGCGTTGAAGTGGACAGCGGCTACGAGCAGTACTTC
-,TRBJ1-3,TRBV3-1/TRBV3-2,TRBD1,CASSQGTGVKNTIYF,TGTGCCAGCAGCCAAGGGACAGGGGTTAAAAACACCATATATTTT
once,TRBJ2-2,TRBV7-6,TRBD2,CASSPTSVVGELFF,TGTGCCAGCAGCCCTACTAGCGTCGTCGGGGAGCTGTTTTTT
-,TRBJ2-7,TRBV6-5,-,CASWRDSILGEQYF,TGTGCCAGCTGGCGGGACAGCATCCTTGGCGAGCAGTACTTC
-,TRBJ2-6,TRBV5-1,-,CASSYLASGANVLTF,TGCGCCAGCAGCTACTTAGCATCCGGGGCCAACGTCCTGACTTTC
-,TRBJ1-1,TRBV6-5,-,CASSTGLTEAFF,TGTGCCAGCTCGACAGGCCTTACTGAAGCTTTCTTT
-,TRBJ2-5,TRBV30,-,CAWDLLPTETQYF,TGTGCCTGGGACCTATTACCCACAGAGACCCAGTACTTC
once,TRBJ1-1,TRBV29-1,-,CSVIGVREGYTEAFF,TGCAGCGTAATCGGGGTCAGGGAGGGGTACACTGAAGCTTTCTTT
-,TRBJ2-3,TRBV11-2,-,CASSPGRGGRDTDTQYF,TGTGCCAGCAGCCCAGGCCGTGGTGGGCGCGATACAGATACGCAGTATTTT
-,TRBJ2-5,TRBV18,-,CASSSRTAQETQYF,TGTGCCAGCTCGTCCAGGACAGCCCAAGAGACCCAGTACTTC
once,TRBJ1-1,TRBV6-5,TRBD1,CASTISQGATEAFF,TGTGCCAGCACCATATCCCAGGGGGCTACTGAAGCTTTCTTT
-,TRBJ2-1,TRBV3-1/TRBV3-2,-,CASSQDSNEQFF,TGTGCCAGCAGCCAAGACTCCAATGAGCAGTTCTTC
-,TRBJ2-1,TRBV3-1/TRBV3-2,TRBD2,CASSQAAGGNEQFF,TGTGCCAGCAGCCAAGCAGCGGGAGGAAATGAGCAGTTCTTC
-,TRBJ1-3,TRBV7-9,TRBD1,CASSLPDRERDTIYF,TGTGCCAGCAGCCTTCCGGACAGGGAGAGGGACACCATATATTTT
-,TRBJ2-4,TRBV20-1,TRBD2,CSAGGTSVVKNIQYF,TGCAGTGCTGGTGGGACTAGCGTAGTCAAAAACATTCAGTACTTC
-,TRBJ1-1,TRBV2,-,CASSEAGGAMNTEAFF,TGTGCCAGCAGTGAAGCGGGGGGGGCGATGAACACTGAAGCTTTCTTT
-,TRBJ2-2,TRBV9,-,CASSQMGSTGELFF,TGTGCCAGCAGCCAGATGGGGAGCACCGGGGAGCTGTTTTTT
-,TRBJ2-7,TRBV27,-,CASSFREGGGFEQYF,TGTGCCAGCAGTTTTCGGGAGGGAGGGGGCTTCGAGCAGTACTTC
many,TRBJ2-7,TRBV18,-,CASSPFPGTFEQYF,TGTGCCAGCTCACCTTTTCCAGGGACATTCGAGCAGTACTTC